Listed below are T cell receptor beta chains from one sample, sequenced in a study of ipilimumab plus nivolumab after autologous stem cell transplantation. TCRdb's table, derived via immunoSEQ multiplex PCR, lists solely in-frame clones and lacks some. The data contain 10,000 to 15,000 clones, more than 70% of them singletons. This material consisted of PBMCs, taken in a trial of ipilimumab plus nivolumab as post-transplant consolidation. These receptors all stem from a male donor with diffuse large B-cell lymphoma. Each CDR3 is given with its conserved first and last residue. A D gene is named only where the DNA matches it firmly. Some rows mark clone size as missing; the rest say once, few, many or name a class of expanded clone.

-,TRBV6-6,TRBJ2-1,-,TGTGCCAGCAGCCAACGCGTAGCGAATGAGCAGTTCTTC,CASSQRVANEQFF
TRBD2,TRBV6-1,TRBJ2-7,-,TGTGCCAGCAGCACCGGGACTAGCGGCTCCTACGAGCAGTACTTC,CASSTGTSGSYEQYF
-,TRBV5-1,TRBJ1-5,-,TGCGCCAGCAGCGATGACGGAAATAGCAATCAGCCCCAGCATTTT,CASSDDGNSNQPQHF
TRBD2,TRBV25-1,TRBJ2-7,-,TGTGCCAGCAGTGATATGCATTGGAGCGGGAGGGAATACGAGCAGTACTTC,CASSDMHWSGREYEQYF
-,TRBV30,TRBJ1-1,-,TGTGCCGGGGGGAGGGTGAACACTGAAGCTTTCTTT,CAGGRVNTEAFF
-,TRBV11-2,TRBJ1-3,-,TGTGCCAGCAGCCGGGGCCCGGGACGGATCTCTGGAAACACCATATATTTT,CASSRGPGRISGNTIYF
TRBD1,TRBV5-4,TRBJ2-7,-,TGTGCCAGCAGCTTAAGGGGGACAGGGAACGAGCGGTACTTC,CASSLRGTGNERYF
TRBD2,TRBV2,TRBJ2-7,-,TGTGCCAGCTTAAGGGGGGAACTAGCGGGAGGATACGAGCAGTACTTC,CASLRGELAGGYEQYF
TRBD2,TRBV19,TRBJ2-3,-,TGTGCCAGTAGTAGCCTCGGGACTAGCGGGAGATGCACAGATACGCAGTATTTT,CASSSLGTSGRCTDTQYF
TRBD2,TRBV11-3,TRBJ2-7,-,TGTGCCAGCAGCCACGAACCCGGGAGGATTTACGAGCAGTACTTC,CASSHEPGRIYEQYF
-,TRBV19,TRBJ1-1,-,TGTGCCAGTAGTATAACGGGGGATTCGACTGAAGCTTTCTTT,CASSITGDSTEAFF
-,TRBV9,TRBJ2-7,few,TGTGCCAGCAGCGCAACAGGCCCGGGGGAGCAGTACTTC,CASSATGPGEQYF
-,TRBV6-1,TRBJ2-7,-,TGTGCCAGCAGTGCCTCCGGGCCTAGGAGCTCCTACGAGCAGTACTTC,CASSASGPRSSYEQYF
TRBD1,TRBV5-1,TRBJ2-7,few,TGCGCCAGCACTATGGACAGGGGAAACTCCTACGAGCAGTACTTC,CASTMDRGNSYEQYF
-,TRBV18,TRBJ1-1,-,TGTGCCAGCTCACCCGCCGGGGGCACTGAAGCTTTCTTT,CASSPAGGTEAFF
TRBD1,TRBV28,TRBJ1-5,few,TGTGCCAGCAGTTTAGAGGACAGGAGTAATCAGCCCCAGCATTTT,CASSLEDRSNQPQHF
-,TRBV2,TRBJ1-3,-,TGTGCCAGCAGTCTTGGACCTGTCAGAAACACCATATATTTT,CASSLGPVRNTIYF
-,TRBV6-4,TRBJ2-6,-,TGTGCCAGCAGTGCCCTACATAGCCAGTCCTCTGGGGCCAACGTCCTGACTTTC,CASSALHSQSSGANVLTF
-,TRBV19,TRBJ1-2,-,TGTGCCAGTAGTATAAGGAGGCAGAACTATGGCTACACCTTC,CASSIRRQNYGYTF
-,TRBV10-3,TRBJ2-2,-,TGTGCCATTCACCGGGACAACTCGAACACCGGGGAGCTGTTTTTT,CAIHRDNSNTGELFF
-,TRBV19,TRBJ2-7,-,TGTGCCAGTGCAGGGACACACCGAAATGGGGAGCAGTACTTC,CASAGTHRNGEQYF
-,TRBV10-2,TRBJ2-3,-,TGCGCCAGCAGTGAGTCTTGGGCAGCCGGTACAGATACGCAGTATTTT,CASSESWAAGTDTQYF
-,TRBV7-9,TRBJ1-5,few,TGTGCCAGCAGCTTAGGACCCGGTAGGGGTCAGCCCCAGCATTTT,CASSLGPGRGQPQHF
-,TRBV5-4,TRBJ2-3,medium-sized,TGTGCCAGCTTACTGGGCCCAGGGTCAGATACGCAGTATTTT,CASLLGPGSDTQYF
-,TRBV6-5,TRBJ2-5,-,TGTGCCACCCGACAGACAGGACACCAAGAGACCCAGTACTTC,CATRQTGHQETQYF
-,TRBV10-1,TRBJ2-7,-,TGCGCCAGCAGACCCAGAGTGAAAGACTCCTACGAGCAGTACTTC,CASRPRVKDSYEQYF
TRBD2,TRBV19,TRBJ2-1,-,TGTGCCAGTAGTATGGGGACTAGCGGGGTCTGGGATGAGCAGTTCTTC,CASSMGTSGVWDEQFF
-,TRBV2,TRBJ1-2,-,TGTGCCAGCAGTGAAACTAGGGAAGGCTATGGCTACACCTTC,CASSETREGYGYTF
-,TRBV4-3,TRBJ2-2,-,TGCGCCAGCAGCCAAGATTTATGGGGGGCGAACACCGGGGAGCTGTTTTTT,CASSQDLWGANTGELFF
-,TRBV5-6,TRBJ1-1,-,TGTGCCAGCACACAAAGACAGTTGTCGAGGACTGAAGCTTTCTTT,CASTQRQLSRTEAFF
TRBD1,TRBV29-1,TRBJ2-7,-,TGCAGCGTTGGTCAGGGGGCCTCCTACGAGCAGTACTTC,CSVGQGASYEQYF
-,TRBV30,TRBJ1-3,-,TGTGCCTGGGGGTACTCTGGAAACACCATATATTTT,CAWGYSGNTIYF
-,TRBV4-3,TRBJ2-5,-,TGCGCCAGCAGCTCCGGCCCCTCGGGAAAGACCCAGTACTTC,CASSSGPSGKTQYF